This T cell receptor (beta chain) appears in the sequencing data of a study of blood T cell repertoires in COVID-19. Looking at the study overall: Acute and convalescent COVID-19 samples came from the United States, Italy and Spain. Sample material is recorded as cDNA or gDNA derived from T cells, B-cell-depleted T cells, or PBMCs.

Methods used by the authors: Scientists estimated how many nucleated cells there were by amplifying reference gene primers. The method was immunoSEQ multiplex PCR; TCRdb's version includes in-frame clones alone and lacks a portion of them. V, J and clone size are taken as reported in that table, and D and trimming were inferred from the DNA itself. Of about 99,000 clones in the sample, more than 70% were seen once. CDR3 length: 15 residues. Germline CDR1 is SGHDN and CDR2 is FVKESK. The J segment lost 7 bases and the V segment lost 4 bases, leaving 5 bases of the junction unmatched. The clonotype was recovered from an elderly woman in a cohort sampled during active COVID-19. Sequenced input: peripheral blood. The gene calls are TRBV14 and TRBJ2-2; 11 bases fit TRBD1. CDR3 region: CASSPGTGGVGELFF. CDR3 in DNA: TGTGCCAGCAGCCCCGGGACAGGGGGAGTCGGGGAGCTGTTTTTT. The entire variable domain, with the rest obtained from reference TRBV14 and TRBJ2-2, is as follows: EAGVTQFPSHSVIEKGQTVTLRCDPISGHDNLYWYRRVMGKEIKFLLHFVKESKQDESGMPNNRFLAERTGGTYSTLKVQPAELEDSGVYFCASSPGTGGVGELFFGEGSRLTVL.